This T cell receptor (beta chain) is from a study of blood T cells in healthy people across ages. General study results and limits: Older individuals had lower TCR beta diversity per million T cells (the decline was roughly linear). In long-lived donors, naive CD4+ cell counts and diversity exceeded those of aged donors.

CDR3 size: 14 residues. The V end was cut by 5 bases, the J end by 5 bases, with 15 bases between. Germline V gene data show CDR1 as SGHTA and CDR2 as FQGTGA. Primers used in a second PCR of roughly 6 to 11 cycles were a sample-barcoded 5' primer and a J-beta primer mix. Every cDNA molecule carried a tag from a template-switch adaptor bearing 12 random nucleotides. A single record per CDR3 protein comes from TCRdb applying MiXCR to the 5' RACE reads. The sample includes fewer than 900,000 distinct CDR3 sequences, around 46% of them seen just once. This clonotype was counted only a few times. Its matching antigen is unknown. With each sample, at least 5 micrograms of total RNA were extracted.

Sequenced input: blood. The rearrangement uses TRBV7-3 and TRBJ2-5; the D is unclear. The TCR comes from a woman aged 60 to 75 in good health. The CDR3 sequence: CASSLKHQLETQYF. The CDR3 DNA reads TGTGCCAGCAGCCTTAAACACCAATTGGAGACCCAGTACTTC.